This T cell receptor (beta chain) comes out of a study of T cell responses to AZD1222 COVID-19 vaccine. General study results and limits: Mostly white British, mostly female donors; authors suggested clonal diversity may be underestimated. At baseline, just five to seven AZD1222 recipients tested seropositive.

V was pared by 0 bases and J by 5 bases, with 9 bases between. Germline CDR1 SGDLS, CDR2 YYNGEE. The CDR3 totals 14 residues. Note on this clone: Its cognate antigen is unknown.

Profiling relied on immunoSEQ multiplex PCR, and the TCRdb table lists in-frame clones only, not all of them. The data hold about 42,000 clones, with around 88% observed a single time. This TCR derives from an adult who received the AZD1222 COVID-19 vaccine. Sequencing was performed on peripheral blood, taken 28 days after the second AZD1222 dose. V is TRBV9 and J is TRBJ2-1, with D possibly matching TRBD1 (5 bases). The CDR3 spells CASSVGGLDNEQFF. The CDR3 coding sequence is TGTGCCAGCAGCGTAGGGGGCCTGGACAATGAGCAGTTCTTC.